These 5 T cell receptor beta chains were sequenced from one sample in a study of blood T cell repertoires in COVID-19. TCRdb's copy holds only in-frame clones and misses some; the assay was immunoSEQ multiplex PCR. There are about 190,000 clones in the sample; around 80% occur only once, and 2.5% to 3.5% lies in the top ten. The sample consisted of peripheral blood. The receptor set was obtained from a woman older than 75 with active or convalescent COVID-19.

The CDR3 is CASSTVPTEAFF. In DNA form, the CDR3 reads TGTGCCAGCTCTACAGTTCCCACTGAAGCTTTCTTT. The chain uses TRBV12-3 or TRBV12-4 and TRBJ1-1; D is ambiguous. The V and J ends lost 8 bases and 4 bases respectively, with 11 bases between them. The CDR3 is 12 residues long.

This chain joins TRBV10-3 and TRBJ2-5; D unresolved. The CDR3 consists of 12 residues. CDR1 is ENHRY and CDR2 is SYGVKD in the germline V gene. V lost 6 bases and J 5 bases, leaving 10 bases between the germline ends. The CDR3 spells CAISRSEETQYF. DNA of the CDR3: TGTGCCATCAGCCGGAGTGAGGAGACCCAGTACTTC.

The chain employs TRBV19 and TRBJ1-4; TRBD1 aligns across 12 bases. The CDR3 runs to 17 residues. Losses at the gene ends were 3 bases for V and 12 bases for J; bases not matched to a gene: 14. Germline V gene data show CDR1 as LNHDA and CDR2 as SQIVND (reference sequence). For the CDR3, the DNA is TGTGCCAGTAGTATTGGGACAGGGGGCCCCGCCGAGAAGGAACTGTTTTTT. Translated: CASSIGTGGPAEKELFF.

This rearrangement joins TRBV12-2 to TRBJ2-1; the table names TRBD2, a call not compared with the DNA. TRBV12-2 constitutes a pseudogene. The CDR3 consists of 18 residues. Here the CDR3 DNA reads TGTGCAAGTCGCTTACCTACTAGCGGGGAAAGCTCCTACAATGAGCAGTTCTTC. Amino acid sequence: CASRLPTSGESSYNEQFF.

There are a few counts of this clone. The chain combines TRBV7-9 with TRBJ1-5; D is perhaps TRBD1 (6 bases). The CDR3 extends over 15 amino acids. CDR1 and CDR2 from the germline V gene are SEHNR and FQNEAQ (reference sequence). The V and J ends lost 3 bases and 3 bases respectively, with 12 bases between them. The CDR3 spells CASSLAGGLNQPQHF. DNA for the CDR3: TGTGCCAGCAGCTTGGCCGGGGGGCTCAATCAGCCCCAGCATTTT.